This T cell receptor beta chain is drawn from a study of neurological immune-mediated disorders. Time point described: longitudinal time-point 3. Germline V gives CDR1 MDHEN, CDR2 SYDVKM. The CDR3 sequence is 14 residues long. The ends lost 5 bases at V and 6 bases at J; junction bases unmatched: 10. TCRdb ran MiXCR on the 5' RACE reads and lists one entry per CDR3 protein. The data show roughly 100,000 distinct CDR3 sequences, with 9.5% to 14% seen just once and approximately 3.3% held by the top ten. This clonotype was detected many times. Sample: PBMCs. The sequence was collected from a female donor with HTLV-1-associated myelopathy (HAM/TSP). This chain uses TRBV28 with TRBJ2-7, with 7 positions matching TRBD1. The CDR3 DNA reads as TGTGCCAGCAGTACATTTTCAGGGGGACGCGAGCAGTACTTC. It is translated as CASSTFSGGREQYF. The full variable domain, in which reference TRBV28 and TRBJ2-7 provide the parts outside the CDR3, is DVKVTQSSRYLVKRTGEKVFLECVQDMDHENMFWYRQDPGLGLRLIYFSYDVKMKEKGDIPEGYSVSREKKERFSLILESASTNQTSMYLCASSTFSGGREQYFGPGTRLTVT.